This T cell receptor beta chain was sequenced in a study of high-grade serous ovarian cancer treatment subgroups. Whole-study findings and limits: Higher neoantigen levels went with greater TCR clonal relatedness. CDR1 and CDR2 were left unanalyzed; analyses focused on CDR3.

Tumor samples were obtained before definitive surgery or chemotherapy. TCRdb's table, derived via immunoSEQ multiplex PCR, lists solely in-frame clones and lacks some. The repertoire includes about 3,100 clones, almost 80% of them detected once, and roughly 8.2% sits in the top ten. As for this clone: Its antigen remains unidentified.

The clonotype comes from a human donor with high-grade serous ovarian cancer. Sequenced input: tumor tissue.

CDR3 residues: CASSLADEQFF. The DNA of the CDR3 is TGTGCCAGCAGCCTAGCCGATGAGCAGTTCTTC. V gene TRBV2 combines with J gene TRBJ2-1, with a tentative D call TRBD2 (5 bases). V dropped 6 bases and J dropped 8 bases, with 8 bases sitting between them. The CDR3 spans 11 residues. Per germline, CDR1 SNHLY and CDR2 FYNNEI.